Shown below are 10 T cell receptor beta chains from a single sample sequenced in a study of technical replicates of blood from a few donors. TCRdb keeps only in-frame clones here, not all; method: immunoSEQ multiplex PCR. Here the sample spans fewer than 85,000 clones, around 94% being singletons. Sequencing was done on a sample of T cells isolated from PBMCs. The receptors derive from a human donor in good health.

The rearrangement links TRBV2 to TRBJ2-2, with 7 nucleotides matching TRBD1. Germline V gene data show CDR1 as SNHLY and CDR2 as FYNNEI. Trimming took 1 base from V and 4 from J; bases not matched to a gene: 3. CDR3 size: 15 residues. CDR3 in amino acids: CASSEGTGRTGELFF. Here the CDR3 DNA reads TGTGCCAGCAGTGAAGGGACAGGCCGCACCGGGGAGCTGTTTTTT.

V is TRBV5-4 and J is TRBJ1-5, with D perhaps matching TRBD1 (6 bases). The CDR3 has 15 amino acids. V was trimmed by 2 bases and J by 7 bases, leaving 16 bases between them. Germline values: CDR1 SGHNT, CDR2 YYREEE (reference sequence). The CDR3 sequence: CASSLGQGKWQPQHF. The CDR3 bases are TGTGCCAGCAGCTTAGGGCAGGGGAAATGGCAGCCCCAGCATTTT.

The rearrangement joins TRBV6-5 to TRBJ2-3, with D possibly matching TRBD1 (6 bases). Trimming pared 6 bases from V and 4 bases from J, leaving 14 bases between. The CDR3 runs to 14 residues. Germline assignment: CDR1 MNHEY and CDR2 SVGAGI. The CDR3 spells CASSVDRIADTQYF. The DNA for the CDR3 is TGTGCCAGCAGCGTAGACAGGATAGCAGATACGCAGTATTTT.

CDR3 bases: TGTGCCAGCAGAATTTACAGGGTTGGCTATGGCTACACCTTC. Its translation: CASRIYRVGYGYTF. The V and J genes are TRBV6-4 and TRBJ1-2; D is perhaps TRBD1 (6 bases). CDR1 and CDR2 from the germline V gene are MRHNA and SNTAGT. The CDR3 covers 14 residues. Trimming cost V 6 bases and J 4 bases, with 15 bases left between them.

The V and J genes are TRBV7-8 and TRBJ1-2, with D perhaps matching TRBD1 (5 bases). This CDR3 comprises 18 residues. V gave up 5 bases and J gave up 0 bases, with 22 bases separating them. Germline values: CDR1 SGHVS, CDR2 FQNEAQ. CDR3 coding DNA: TGTGCCAGCAGCCGCTTCCGGGACGGGGGAGATTCTAACTATGGCTACACCTTC. Amino acid sequence: CASSRFRDGGDSNYGYTF.

V is TRBV5-4 and J is TRBJ1-5; no firm D call. The CDR3 has 13 amino acids. V was clipped by 3 bases and J by 3 bases, with 7 bases between them. Germline loops: CDR1 SGHNT, CDR2 YYREEE (reference sequence). The CDR3: CASSSGDNQPQHF. As DNA, the CDR3 is TGTGCCAGCAGCTCCGGGGACAATCAGCCCCAGCATTTT. The entire variable domain, with the rest obtained from reference TRBV5-4 and TRBJ1-5, is as follows: ETGVTQSPTHLIKTRGQQVTLRCSSQSGHNTVSWYQQALGQGPQFIFQYYREEENGRGNFPPRFSGLQFPNYSSELNVNALELDDSALYLCASSSGDNQPQHFGDGTRLSIL.

The rearrangement uses TRBV15 and TRBJ1-1; perhaps TRBD1 as D (5 bases). This CDR3 has 14 amino acids. Germline-derived CDR1 and CDR2 are LNHNV and YYDKDF (reference sequence). V lost 3 bases, J lost 4 bases, and 12 bases lay in between. The CDR3 DNA is TGTGCCACCAGCAGGGCATGGGGGGGCACTGAAGCTTTCTTT. This translates into CATSRAWGGTEAFF.

This clone was seen once. The V gene is TRBV10-1, the J gene TRBJ2-4; D might be TRBD1 (6 bases). Germline V CDR1 and CDR2: WNHNN, SYGVQD (reference sequence). The CDR3 consists of 14 residues. Trimming shortened V by 5 bases and J by 2 bases, and 10 bases separated the two germline ends. This chain's CDR3 is CASSNGQPKNIQYF. The CDR3 DNA is TGCGCCAGCAGTAACGGACAGCCCAAAAACATTCAGTACTTC.

This clone has just one count. The CDR3 DNA sequence: TGTGCCTGGAGTTTTAGGTCGGGTCAGCCCCAGCATTTT. Its protein is CAWSFRSGQPQHF. The genes are TRBV30 and TRBJ1-5, with D hard to call. This CDR3 comprises 13 residues. Germline CDR1 is GTSNPN and CDR2 is SVGIG (reference sequence). V lost 2 bases and J 6 bases, leaving 11 bases between the germline ends.

The chain is built from TRBV11-3 and TRBJ1-4, with 9 bases fitting TRBD1. The ends lost 0 bases at V and 5 bases at J; junction bases unmatched: 4. The CDR3 loop spans 16 amino acids. CDR1 is SGHNT and CDR2 is YENEEA in the germline V gene. CDR3 region: CASSLDSGTGNEKLFF. CDR3 DNA: TGTGCCAGCAGCTTAGACTCCGGGACAGGGAATGAAAAACTGTTTTTT.